A single sample is the source of the 18 T cell receptor beta chains below, sequenced in a study of beta chain features in type 1 diabetes. The study, taken as a whole, reports: The study found moderately but significantly shorter TCRB CDR3s in all four CD4+ subsets of Type 1 diabetes patients.

The investigators reverse transcribed all of the isolated RNA, so they sequenced expressed TCRB transcripts. Profiled with immunoSEQ multiplex PCR; TCRdb holds only in-frame clones, not every one. The sample consists of around 250,000 clones, roughly 22% of them appearing once. These receptors' antigens are unknown. Sequenced sample: naive CD4+ T cells from blood. The receptors derive from a woman in her forties with type 1 diabetes.

CDR3 coding DNA: TGTGCCAGTAGCTCATTCACTGATTCCCCCCGCAATGAGCAGTTCTTC. Protein sequence: CASSSFTDSPRNEQFF. The chain joins TRBV19 to TRBJ2-1; D unclear. The CDR3 covers 16 residues. Germline V gene data show CDR1 as LNHDA and CDR2 as SQIVND (reference sequence). With 6 bases removed from V and 6 bases from J, the gap between germline ends came to 21 bases.

The J gene is TRBJ1-3, the V gene TRBV28; no clear D gene. The germline V gene has CDR1 MDHEN and CDR2 SYDVKM. CDR3 length: 14 amino acids. Trimming took 1 base from V and 1 from J, leaving 5 bases between them. In nucleotides, the CDR3 is TGTGCCAGCAGTTTATTGCTATCTGGAAACACCATATATTTT. As protein: CASSLLLSGNTIYF.

The sample holds a few counts of this clone. J is TRBJ2-2 and V is TRBV15; D may be TRBD1 (6 bases). The CDR3 contains 16 residues. In germline, CDR1 is LNHNV, CDR2 YYDKDF (reference sequence). V dropped 5 bases and J dropped 6 bases, with 19 bases sitting between them. The CDR3 is CATSATLFWTAGELFF. The CDR3, as DNA: TGTGCCACCAGCGCTACATTGTTCTGGACAGCCGGGGAGCTGTTTTTT.

V gene TRBV7-2 combines with J gene TRBJ1-5, with 7 bases fitting TRBD1. The CDR3 covers 14 residues. After removal of 5 bases from V and 4 bases from J, the junction contained 5 bases not matched to a gene. The germline V gene has CDR1 SGHTA and CDR2 FQGNSA. CDR3 residues: CASSRTGANQPQHF. For the CDR3, the DNA is TGTGCCAGCAGCCGGACAGGCGCTAATCAGCCCCAGCATTTT.

This chain connects TRBV2 to TRBJ1-5, with D hard to call. CDR3 length: 16 amino acids. Trimming cost V 8 bases and J 1 base, with 18 bases left between them. CDR1 and CDR2 (germline): SNHLY, FYNNEI. The CDR3 spells CASLSRAGGSNQPQHF. DNA of the CDR3: TGTGCCAGCTTATCAAGGGCGGGTGGAAGCAATCAGCCCCAGCATTTT.

This clone was seen just once. The chain carries TRBV7-3 and TRBJ2-5, with 8 bases that match TRBD1. The CDR3 is 15 amino acids. From germline, CDR1 is SGHTA and CDR2 FQGTGA. With 5 bases clipped from V and 7 bases from J, the junction kept 12 bases outside the gene matches. The DNA of the CDR3 is TGTGCCAGCAGCATGGACAGGGCACCTCGGGGGACCCAGTACTTC. Amino acid sequence: CASSMDRAPRGTQYF.

The chain recombines TRBV29-1 with TRBJ1-2; 7 nucleotides align to TRBD1. CDR1 SQVTM and CDR2 ANQGSEA come from the germline V gene. V was clipped by 6 bases and J by 6 bases; unmatched bases: 4. This CDR3 region has 11 residues. CDR3 protein: CSVYTGDGYTF. In DNA form, the CDR3 reads TGCAGCGTGTATACAGGGGATGGCTACACCTTC. The full variable domain, its missing parts supplied by reference TRBV29-1 and TRBJ1-2, is SAVISQKPSRDICQRGTSLTIQCQVDSQVTMMFWYRQQPGQSLTLIATANQGSEATYESGFVIDKFPISRPNLTFSTLTVSNMSPEDSSIYLCSVYTGDGYTFGSGTRLTVV.

The chain combines TRBV11-2 with TRBJ1-1; no firm D call. The CDR3 length is 14 residues. Trimming removed 1 base from V and 4 bases from J, with 10 bases in between. Germline-derived CDR1 and CDR2 are SGHAT and FQNNGV. The CDR3 sequence: CASSLGLRGTEAFF. In DNA form, the CDR3 reads TGTGCCAGCAGCTTAGGACTACGTGGCACTGAAGCTTTCTTT.

This clone was seen once. CDR3: CASSINRGPGSTEAFF. Here the CDR3 DNA reads TGTGCCAGTAGTATAAACAGGGGTCCCGGGAGCACTGAAGCTTTCTTT. The V call is TRBV19, the J call TRBJ1-1; TRBD1 aligns across 7 bases. The V segment lost 2 bases and the J segment 4 bases; nucleotides outside the gene matches: 10. The CDR3 is made up of 16 amino acids. CDR1 is LNHDA, CDR2 SQIVND, per germline (reference sequence).

The J gene is TRBJ1-5, the V gene TRBV6-1; 8 bases map to TRBD1. CDR3 size: 13 residues. The V gene's germline CDR1 is MNHNS and CDR2 SASEGT. With 6 bases clipped from V and 3 bases from J, the junction kept 1 base outside the gene matches. The DNA of the CDR3 is TGTGCCAGCAGGGACAGGGCCAATCAGCCCCAGCATTTT. Amino acids: CASRDRANQPQHF.

This clone appeared a few times. V usage is TRBV9 and J usage is TRBJ2-6; D possibly corresponds to TRBD1 (5 bases). Trimming took 3 bases from V and 4 from J, leaving 23 bases between them. Germline V lookup: CDR1 SGDLS, CDR2 YYNGEE. The CDR3 is 19 residues long. As DNA, the CDR3 is TGTGCCAGCAGCGCCGACTCGAGACAGATTAGCTCAGGGGCCAACGTCCTGACTTTC. Protein: CASSADSRQISSGANVLTF.

This clone has only a few counts. The sample holds other DNA sequences that translate to the same CDR3. The chain joins TRBV6-6 to TRBJ1-5; 7 nucleotides agree with TRBD1. V lost 0 bases, J lost 2 bases, and 1 base stayed unmatched. CDR1 and CDR2 from the germline V gene are MNHNY and SVGAGI (reference sequence). This CDR3 has 15 residues. The CDR3 here is CASSYSGTGNQPQHF. The CDR3 coding sequence is TGTGCCAGCAGTTACTCGGGGACAGGCAATCAGCCCCAGCATTTT.

This chain joins TRBV7-2 and TRBJ1-4; 7 bases are a match to TRBD1. The CDR3 spans 15 residues. The germline CDR1 and CDR2 sequences are SGHTA and FQGNSA. The V gene end was trimmed by 1 base and the J gene end by 7 bases; junction bases not matched to a gene: 6. The CDR3 DNA follows: TGTGCCAGCAGCTTAGGTGGGACAGCTTTTGAAAAACTGTTTTTT. Translated, it gives CASSLGGTAFEKLFF.

This chain uses TRBV1 with TRBJ2-2; the DNA was not compared with TRBD2, the D call given in the table. TRBV1 is a recognized pseudogene. The CDR3 extends over 15 amino acids. The CDR3 bases are TGCACCAGCAGCCCCCCTAGCGGGAGGTGCGGGGAGCTGTTTTTT. Translation gives CTSSPPSGRCGELFF.

Details on this clone: Germline and junction disagree at one end, which may indicate a read error. This same CDR3 is encoded by further DNA sequences in the sample. CDR3 sequence: CASSPQGRQPQHF. Here the CDR3 DNA reads TGTGCCAGCTCCCCACAGGGGCGACAGCCCCAGCATTTT. The chain combines TRBV18 with TRBJ1-5; 7 positions agree with TRBD1. The CDR3 sequence is 13 residues long. The germline V gene encodes CDR1 KGHSH and CDR2 LQKENI.

Only a few counts were recorded for this clone. This chain uses TRBV7-2 with TRBJ1-6; D is possibly TRBD1 (5 bases). The V end was cut by 7 bases, the J end by 7 bases, with 11 bases between. The CDR3 is 13 amino acids. CDR1 SGHTA and CDR2 FQGNSA come from the germline V gene. The CDR3 DNA follows: TGTGCCAGCACCCCCCGGGGGAATTCACCCCTCCACTTT. This gives the protein CASTPRGNSPLHF.

The chain employs TRBV28 and TRBJ2-3; unclear D gene. The CDR3 sequence is 13 residues long. Trimming removed 5 bases at V and 3 bases at J, with 9 bases between. Germline CDR1 MDHEN, CDR2 SYDVKM. CDR3 sequence (DNA): TGTGCCAGCAGTCCAACTTCGACAGATACGCAGTATTTT. Translated, it gives CASSPTSTDTQYF. The whole variable domain, filled in from reference TRBV28 and TRBJ2-3, reads DVKVTQSSRYLVKRTGEKVFLECVQDMDHENMFWYRQDPGLGLRLIYFSYDVKMKEKGDIPEGYSVSREKKERFSLILESASTNQTSMYLCASSPTSTDTQYFGPGTRLTVL.

The V and J genes are TRBV5-4 and TRBJ1-2, with 9 bases identical to TRBD1. V trimming: 4 bases; J trimming: 7 bases; junction bases outside the gene matches: 8. This CDR3 contains 14 residues. Germline CDR1 reads SGHNT; CDR2 reads YYREEE (reference sequence). CDR3 region: CASSTAQGAFGYTF. The CDR3 DNA is TGTGCCAGCAGCACCGCACAGGGGGCGTTTGGCTACACCTTC.